A selection of T cell receptor beta chains follows, all from one sample in a study of shared clonotypes between healthy human individuals. Clones were sequenced by immunoSEQ multiplex PCR, and TCRdb holds only the in-frame ones, with some missing. Of approximately 2,000,000 clones listed, 80% to 95% were seen once; the top ten hold approximately 0.41%. The sequencing sample was made of naive CD4+ T cells from PBMCs. The receptors originated from a man between 18 and 29 years old in good health. Some clones in this sample may be carry-over from other donors' samples. CDR3s include the opening cysteine and the closing phenylalanine or tryptophan. Fields, in order: D gene, clone size, J gene, V gene, CDR3 DNA, CDR3 protein. A D gene is named only where the DNA matches it firmly. Clone size is stated in some rows and not others, as once, few, many or a class when expanded.

TRBD1,once,TRBJ2-7,TRBV4-3,TGCGCCAGCAGCCAATGGGGGGGGACAGGGGCCTACGAGCAGTACTTC,CASSQWGGTGAYEQYF
TRBD1,-,TRBJ1-1,TRBV25-1,TGTGCCAGCAGCGACCCCAGACAGGGAGGCACTGAAGCTTTCTTT,CASSDPRQGGTEAFF
-,-,TRBJ1-5,TRBV4-1,TGCGCCAGCAGCCAATTAGGAGGCAATCAGCCCCAGCATTTT,CASSQLGGNQPQHF
-,-,TRBJ1-4,TRBV29-1,TGCAGCGTTAGGACAGTGCCATATGAAAAACTGTTTTTT,CSVRTVPYEKLFF
TRBD1,-,TRBJ1-1,TRBV18,TGTGCCAGCTCACAACAGGGGGCCCACACTGAAGCTTTCTTT,CASSQQGAHTEAFF
-,-,TRBJ2-7,TRBV9,TGTGCCAGCAGCCCCCGGTGGCAGGGGTTCCACGAGCAGTACTTC,CASSPRWQGFHEQYF
TRBD2,-,TRBJ2-7,TRBV10-1,TGCGCCAGCGTACCGCCGCTAGCGGGGCCTTCCTACGAGCAGTACTTC,CASVPPLAGPSYEQYF
-,-,TRBJ2-3,TRBV6-1,TGTGCCAGCACCTGGGGTACTAGCACAGATACGCAGTATTTT,CASTWGTSTDTQYF
-,-,TRBJ2-5,TRBV2,TGTGCCAGCAGTGAAACCCTCCAGGAACAGGGAGGGGAGACCCAGTACTTC,CASSETLQEQGGETQYF
TRBD1,-,TRBJ1-6,TRBV6-1,TGTGCCAGCAGTGGCCGGGACAGGGGGCTTATGAATTCACCCCTCCACTTT,CASSGRDRGLMNSPLHF
-,once,TRBJ1-1,TRBV12-5,TGTGCTAGTGGTTTTACAGGGAACACTGAAGCTTTCTTT,CASGFTGNTEAFF
TRBD1,-,TRBJ2-6,TRBV7-6,TGTGCCAGCAGCCTAACCGGGACAGGGGGATCTGGGGCCAACGTCCTGACTTTC,CASSLTGTGGSGANVLTF
TRBD2,-,TRBJ2-2,TRBV12-5,TGTGCTAGTGGTTTGGACCCCAGCGGGGCGAACACCGGGGAGCTGTTTTTT,CASGLDPSGANTGELFF
TRBD2,-,TRBJ2-1,TRBV25-1,TGTGCCAGCAGCGCGTCCTCAGGGAGGGTCAGGGATGAGCAGTTCTTC,CASSASSGRVRDEQFF
TRBD2,-,TRBJ2-3,TRBV29-1,TGCAGCGTTAATCGGCTAGCGGGAGGACCCCTCAGCACAGATACGCAGTATTTT,CSVNRLAGGPLSTDTQYF
-,-,TRBJ1-3,TRBV7-9,TGTGCCAGCAGCTTATTAAGGCAGGTCTCTGGAAACACCATATATTTT,CASSLLRQVSGNTIYF
TRBD2,-,TRBJ2-5,TRBV5-1,TGCGCCAGCAGCCACCGGGGGGGTCGAGAGACCCAGTACTTC,CASSHRGGRETQYF
TRBD2,-,TRBJ2-1,TRBV5-4,TGTGCCAGCAGCTCCAAGAGACTCGGGACTAGCTGGAATGAGCAGTTCTTC,CASSSKRLGTSWNEQFF
-,-,TRBJ1-2,TRBV28,TGTGCCAGCAGTTTAAGGCGCCCCCATGGCTACACCTTC,CASSLRRPHGYTF
-,-,TRBJ2-2,TRBV5-1,TGCGCCAGCAGCAAAGAAGCGAACACCGGGGAGCTGTTTTTT,CASSKEANTGELFF
-,-,TRBJ2-1,TRBV2,TGTGCCAGCAGCGTCGGCATGGGAGTCTCCTACAATGAGCAGTTCTTC,CASSVGMGVSYNEQFF
TRBD2,-,TRBJ2-1,TRBV30,TGTGCCTGGAGTTTTACAGCGGGAGTCGAGCAGTTCTTC,CAWSFTAGVEQFF
-,-,TRBJ1-5,TRBV2,TGTGCCAGCAGTGATTCGCGAAGAAGTAATCAGCCCCAGCATTTT,CASSDSRRSNQPQHF
TRBD1,-,TRBJ1-2,TRBV28,TGTGCCAGCAGTTTGGGACAGGGAGAGAGCTACACCTTC,CASSLGQGESYTF
-,-,TRBJ2-5,TRBV5-6,TGTGCCAGCAGCTTGACCGTCAGTTATCAGCGGGCCAGTACCCAGTACTTC,CASSLTVSYQRASTQYF
-,-,TRBJ2-3,TRBV4-3,TGCGCCAGCAGCCAAGAGGTGGTGGCGGGCTGGGCCACAGATACGCAGTATTTT,CASSQEVVAGWATDTQYF
-,-,TRBJ1-1,TRBV18,TGTGCCAGCTCACCACAGGCGGGGGAAGGTACTGAAGCTTTCTTT,CASSPQAGEGTEAFF
TRBD2,-,TRBJ2-1,TRBV29-1,TGCAGCGTTGTCGGGCTAGCGGGAGGAACTGAGCAGTTCTTC,CSVVGLAGGTEQFF
TRBD2,-,TRBJ2-1,TRBV5-1,TGCGCCAGCAGCCGTCCTGGACTAGCGGGATCCCTTTACAATGAGCAGTTCTTC,CASSRPGLAGSLYNEQFF
TRBD2,-,TRBJ2-7,TRBV27,TGTGCCAGCAGTGAGAGGATACTAGCGGGAGGGCCATACGAGCAGTACTTC,CASSERILAGGPYEQYF
-,-,TRBJ2-1,TRBV5-4,TGTGCCAGCGAACGAGCGGGTAGCTCCTACAATGAGCAGTTCTTC,CASERAGSSYNEQFF
TRBD2,-,TRBJ2-3,TRBV27,TGTGCCAGCGGAAGGACTAGCGGGAGAGATACGCAGTATTTT,CASGRTSGRDTQYF